This T cell receptor beta chain was documented in a study of blood T cell repertoires in COVID-19. In the study overall: Italy, Spain and the United States were the sources of the convalescent and acute COVID-19 samples.

Original data processing: For nucleated cells, counts were estimated from reference gene primer amplification. Assay: immunoSEQ multiplex PCR; the TCRdb copy retains only in-frame clones and omits some. V, J and clone size are those of that table, while D and trimming were read from the DNA. The table has roughly 230,000 clones, roughly 89% seen once. Followed over time, Seattle patients had been enrolled while infection was active. The V segment lost 3 bases and the J segment 4 bases; nucleotides outside the gene matches: 6. Germline lookup yields CDR1 LNHDA and CDR2 SQIVND (reference sequence). The CDR3 loop spans 15 amino acids.

The chain joins TRBV19 to TRBJ2-3; 8 nucleotides align to TRBD2. This TCR was recovered from a woman aged 60-75 years with COVID-19, enrolled during active disease. The sample was peripheral blood. CDR3 protein: CASSIGLAGPDTQYF. DNA of the CDR3: TGTGCCAGTAGTATTGGGCTAGCGGGCCCAGATACGCAGTATTTT.